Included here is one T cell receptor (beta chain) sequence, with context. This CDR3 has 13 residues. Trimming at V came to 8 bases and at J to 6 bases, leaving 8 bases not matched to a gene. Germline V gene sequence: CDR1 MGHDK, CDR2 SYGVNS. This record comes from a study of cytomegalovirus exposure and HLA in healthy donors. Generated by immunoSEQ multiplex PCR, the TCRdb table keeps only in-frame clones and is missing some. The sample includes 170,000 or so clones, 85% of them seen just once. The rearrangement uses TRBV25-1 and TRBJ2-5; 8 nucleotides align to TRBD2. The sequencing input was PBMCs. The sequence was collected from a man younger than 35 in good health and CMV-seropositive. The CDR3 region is CASSSGSGKTQYF. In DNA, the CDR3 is TGTGCCAGCTCCAGCGGGAGCGGTAAGACCCAGTACTTC.